This T cell receptor beta chain was profiled in a study of T cells in Graves' hyperthyroidism and ophthalmopathy. This clonotype was counted many times. TCR beta CDR3 regions were amplified from RNA. The HTBI primer set served for first-round RT-PCR of the TCR CDR3. TCRdb used MiXCR to reprocess the multiplex PCR reads, holding one entry per CDR3 protein. This table has more than 300,000 distinct CDR3 sequences, about 18% appearing once. V lost 5 bases, J lost 7 bases, and 6 bases stayed unmatched. Germline V lookup: CDR1 WSHSY, CDR2 SAAADI. The length of the CDR3 is 13 residues. The clonotype originates from a woman aged 25 to 39 with Graves' hyperthyroidism that later progressed to Graves' ophthalmopathy. Sequenced material: blood. V gene TRBV10-2 combines with J gene TRBJ1-2; 8 bases are shared with TRBD1. The DNA of the CDR3 is TGCGCCAGCAGTTTGCAGGGGGCGGCTGGCTACACCTTC. Translated, it gives CASSLQGAAGYTF.